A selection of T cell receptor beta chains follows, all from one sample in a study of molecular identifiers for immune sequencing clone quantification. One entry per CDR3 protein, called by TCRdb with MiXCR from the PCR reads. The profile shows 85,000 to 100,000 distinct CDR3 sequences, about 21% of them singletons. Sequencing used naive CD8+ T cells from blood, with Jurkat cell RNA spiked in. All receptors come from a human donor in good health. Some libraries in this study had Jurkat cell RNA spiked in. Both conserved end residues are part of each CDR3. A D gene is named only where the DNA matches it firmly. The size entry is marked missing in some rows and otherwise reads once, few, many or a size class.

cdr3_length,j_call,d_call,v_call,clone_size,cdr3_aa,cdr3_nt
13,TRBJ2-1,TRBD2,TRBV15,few,CATKAGENNEQFF,TGTGCCACCAAGGCGGGAGAGAACAATGAGCAGTTCTTC
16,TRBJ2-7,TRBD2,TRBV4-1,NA,CASSRGGLAEYYEQNF,TGCGCCAGCAGCCGAGGGGGACTAGCGGAGTACTACGAGCAGAACTTC
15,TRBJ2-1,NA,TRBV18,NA,CASSPRTGEQREQFF,TGTGCCAGCTCACCGCGAACGGGAGAGCAACGTGAGCAGTTCTTC
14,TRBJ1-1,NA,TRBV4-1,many,CASSLGGGNTEAFF,TGCGCCAGCAGCCTCGGGGGGGGCAACACTGAAGCTTTCTTT
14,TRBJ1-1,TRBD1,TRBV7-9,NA,CASSTRQGKAEAFF,TGTGCCAGCAGCACCCGACAGGGAAAGGCTGAAGCTTTCTTT
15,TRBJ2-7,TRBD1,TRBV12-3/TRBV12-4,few,CASSPRDRGIYEQYF,TGTGCCAGCAGTCCCCGGGACAGGGGGATCTACGAGCAGTACTTC
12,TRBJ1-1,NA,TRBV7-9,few,CASSTVYPEAFF,TGTGCCAGCAGCACCGTGTACCCTGAAGCTTTCTTT
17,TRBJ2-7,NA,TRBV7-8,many,CASSHHAPGRSSYEQYF,TGTGCCAGCAGCCACCATGCCCCTGGACGGAGCTCCTACGAGCAGTACTTC
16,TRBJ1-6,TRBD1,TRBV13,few,CASSSGTGLTNSPLHF,TGTGCCAGCAGCTCGGGGACAGGCCTGACTAATTCACCCCTCCACTTT
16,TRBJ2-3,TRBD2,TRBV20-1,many,CSARRLAGGGTDTQYF,TGCAGTGCTAGGAGGCTAGCGGGGGGCGGCACAGATACGCAGTATTTT
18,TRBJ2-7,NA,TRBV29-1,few,CSVEVPGNPLGGSYEQYF,TGCAGCGTTGAAGTTCCAGGCAATCCGTTGGGAGGCTCCTACGAGCAGTACTTC
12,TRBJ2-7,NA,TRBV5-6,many,CASSLSLYEQYF,TGTGCCAGCAGCTTGTCCCTATACGAGCAGTACTTC
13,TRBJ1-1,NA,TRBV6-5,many,CASYGAGNTEAFF,TGTGCCAGCTATGGGGCAGGCAACACTGAAGCTTTCTTT
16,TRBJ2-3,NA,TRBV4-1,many,CASSQDPSPITDTQYF,TGCGCCAGCAGCCAAGATCCTAGCCCTATCACAGATACGCAGTATTTT
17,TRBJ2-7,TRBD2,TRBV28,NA,CASSLPITSGSWYEQYF,TGTGCCAGCAGTTTACCTATTACTAGCGGGAGTTGGTACGAGCAGTACTTC
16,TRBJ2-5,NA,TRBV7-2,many,CASSRRPRLVLETQYF,TGTGCCAGCAGCCGACGTCCGCGACTAGTCCTCGAGACCCAGTACTTC
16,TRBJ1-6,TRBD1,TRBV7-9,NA,CASSPPVETGDSPLHF,TGTGCCAGCAGCCCCCCCGTTGAGACAGGGGATTCACCCCTCCACTTT
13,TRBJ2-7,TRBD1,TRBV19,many,CASSTGQTYEQYF,TGTGCCAGTAGTACGGGACAGACCTACGAGCAGTACTTC
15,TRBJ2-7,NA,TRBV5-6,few,CASSLGWGERYEQYF,TGTGCCAGCAGCCTAGGTTGGGGAGAGAGATACGAGCAGTACTTC
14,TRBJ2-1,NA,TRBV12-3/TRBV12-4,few,CASGGLSSYNEQFF,TGTGCCAGCGGGGGACTCAGCTCCTACAATGAGCAGTTCTTC